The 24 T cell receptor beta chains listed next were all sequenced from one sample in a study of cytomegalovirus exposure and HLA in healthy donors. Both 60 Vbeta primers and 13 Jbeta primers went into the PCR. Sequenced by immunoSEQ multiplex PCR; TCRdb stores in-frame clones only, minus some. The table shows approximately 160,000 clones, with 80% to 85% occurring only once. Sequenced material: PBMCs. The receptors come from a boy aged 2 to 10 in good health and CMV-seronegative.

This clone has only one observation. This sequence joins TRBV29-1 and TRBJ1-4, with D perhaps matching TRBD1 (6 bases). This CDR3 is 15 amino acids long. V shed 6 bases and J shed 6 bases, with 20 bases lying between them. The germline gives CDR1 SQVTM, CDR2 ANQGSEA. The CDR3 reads CSVGRDTSSDEKLFF. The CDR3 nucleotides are TGCAGCGTCGGCCGGGACACCTCCTCGGATGAAAAACTGTTTTTT.

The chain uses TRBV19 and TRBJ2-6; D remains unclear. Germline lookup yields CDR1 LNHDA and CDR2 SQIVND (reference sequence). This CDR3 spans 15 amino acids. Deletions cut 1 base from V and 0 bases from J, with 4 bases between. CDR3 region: CASSIGSSGANVLTF. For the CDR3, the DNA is TGTGCCAGTAGTATAGGCAGCTCTGGGGCCAACGTCCTGACTTTC. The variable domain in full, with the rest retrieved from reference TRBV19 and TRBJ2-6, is DGGITQSPKYLFRKEGQNVTLSCEQNLNHDAMYWYRQDPGQGLRLIYYSQIVNDFQKGDIAEGYSVSREKKESFPLTVTSAQKNPTAFYLCASSIGSSGANVLTFGAGSRLTVL.

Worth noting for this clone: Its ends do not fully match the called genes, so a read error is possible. For the CDR3, the DNA is TGTGCCAGCGGTTTCGCGGTTAGCTCCTACAATGAGCAGTTCTTC. Amino acid sequence: CASGFAVSSYNEQFF. V gene TRBV27 combines with J gene TRBJ2-1, with D uncertain. The germline V gene encodes CDR1 MNHEY and CDR2 SMNVEV (reference sequence). This CDR3 is built from 15 residues.

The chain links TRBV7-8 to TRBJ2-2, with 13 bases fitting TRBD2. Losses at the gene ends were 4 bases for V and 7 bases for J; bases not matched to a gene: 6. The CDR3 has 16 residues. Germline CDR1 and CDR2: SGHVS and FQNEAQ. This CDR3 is CASSYGLAGAVGELFF. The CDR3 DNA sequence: TGTGCCAGCAGCTACGGACTAGCGGGAGCCGTCGGGGAGCTGTTTTTT.

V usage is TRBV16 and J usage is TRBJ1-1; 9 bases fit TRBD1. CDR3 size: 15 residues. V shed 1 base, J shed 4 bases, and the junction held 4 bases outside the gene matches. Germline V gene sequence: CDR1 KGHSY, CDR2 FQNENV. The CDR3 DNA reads TGTGCCAGCAGCCAATATCCGGACAGGGGCACTGAAGCTTTCTTT. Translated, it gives CASSQYPDRGTEAFF.

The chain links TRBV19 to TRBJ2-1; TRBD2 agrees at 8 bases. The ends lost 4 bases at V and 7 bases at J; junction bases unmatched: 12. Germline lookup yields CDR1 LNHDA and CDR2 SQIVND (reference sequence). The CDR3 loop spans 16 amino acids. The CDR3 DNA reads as TGTGCCAGTAGTAACCAGCGGGAGAGATATTTGAATGAGCAGTTCTTC. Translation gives CASSNQRERYLNEQFF.

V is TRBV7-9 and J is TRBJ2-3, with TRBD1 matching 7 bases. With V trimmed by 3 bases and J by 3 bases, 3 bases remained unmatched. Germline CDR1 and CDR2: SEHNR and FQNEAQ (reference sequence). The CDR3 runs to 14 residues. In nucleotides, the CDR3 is TGTGCCAGCAGCTTCGGACAGGTAACAGATACGCAGTATTTT. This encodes CASSFGQVTDTQYF.

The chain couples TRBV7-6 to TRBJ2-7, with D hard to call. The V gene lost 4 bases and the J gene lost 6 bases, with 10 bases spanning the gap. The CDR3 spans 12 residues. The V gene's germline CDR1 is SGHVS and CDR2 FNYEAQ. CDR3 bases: TGTGCCAGCAGCTCACTTGGCGGCGAGCAGTACTTC. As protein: CASSSLGGEQYF.

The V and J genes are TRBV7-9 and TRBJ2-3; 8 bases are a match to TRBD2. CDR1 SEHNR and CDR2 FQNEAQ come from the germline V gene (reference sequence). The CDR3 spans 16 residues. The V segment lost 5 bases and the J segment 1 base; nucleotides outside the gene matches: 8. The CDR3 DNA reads TGTGCCAGCAGCATCACGGTTAGCGGGGGCACAGATACGCAGTATTTT. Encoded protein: CASSITVSGGTDTQYF.

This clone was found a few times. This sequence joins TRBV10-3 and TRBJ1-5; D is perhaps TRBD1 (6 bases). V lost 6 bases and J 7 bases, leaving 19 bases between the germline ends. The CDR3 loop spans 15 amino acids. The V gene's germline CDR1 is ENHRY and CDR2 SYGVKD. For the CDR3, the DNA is TGTGCCATCAGCCCCATACAGGGCATTGGCCAGCCCCAGCATTTT. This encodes CAISPIQGIGQPQHF.

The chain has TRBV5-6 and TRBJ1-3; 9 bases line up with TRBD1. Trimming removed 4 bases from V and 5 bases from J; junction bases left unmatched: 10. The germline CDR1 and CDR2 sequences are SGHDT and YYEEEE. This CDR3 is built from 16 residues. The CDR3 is CASSKPGQGRRNTIYF. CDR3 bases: TGTGCCAGCAGCAAACCGGGACAGGGAAGAAGAAACACCATATATTTT.

This chain's CDR3 is CASMTDLYEQYF. The CDR3 DNA reads TGTGCCAGCATGACAGACCTTTACGAGCAGTACTTC. The chain joins TRBV2 to TRBJ2-7; possible D gene TRBD1, 5 bases. V gave up 7 bases and J gave up 4 bases, with 11 bases separating them. The CDR3 length is 12 residues. CDR1 is SNHLY, CDR2 FYNNEI, per germline.

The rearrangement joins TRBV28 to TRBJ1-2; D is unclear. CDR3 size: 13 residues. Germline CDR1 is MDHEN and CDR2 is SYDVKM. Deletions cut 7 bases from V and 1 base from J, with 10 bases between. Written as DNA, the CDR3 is TGTGCCAGCACCGACTCCAATAACTATGGCTACACCTTC. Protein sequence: CASTDSNNYGYTF.

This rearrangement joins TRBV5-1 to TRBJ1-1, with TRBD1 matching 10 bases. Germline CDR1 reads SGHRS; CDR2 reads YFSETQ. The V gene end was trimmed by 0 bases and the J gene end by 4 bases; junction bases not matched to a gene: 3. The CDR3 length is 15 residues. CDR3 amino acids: CASSLVDRGPTEAFF. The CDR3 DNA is TGCGCCAGCAGCTTGGTAGACAGGGGGCCCACTGAAGCTTTCTTT.

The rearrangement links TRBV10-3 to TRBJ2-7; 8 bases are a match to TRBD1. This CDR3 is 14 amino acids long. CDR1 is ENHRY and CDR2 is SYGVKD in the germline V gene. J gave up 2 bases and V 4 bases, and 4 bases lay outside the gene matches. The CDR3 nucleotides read TGTGCCATCAGTGGACAGGGGATTCCCTACGAGCAGTACTTC. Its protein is CAISGQGIPYEQYF.

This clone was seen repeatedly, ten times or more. This chain's CDR3 is CASSSKQMNTEAFF. The CDR3 DNA reads as TGTGCCAGCAGCTCTAAACAGATGAACACTGAAGCTTTCTTT. This chain joins TRBV7-6 and TRBJ1-1; D gene unclear. Germline assignment: CDR1 SGHVS and CDR2 FNYEAQ. The CDR3 spans 14 residues. The germline V and J ends were trimmed by 4 bases and 0 bases, with 9 bases remaining between them.

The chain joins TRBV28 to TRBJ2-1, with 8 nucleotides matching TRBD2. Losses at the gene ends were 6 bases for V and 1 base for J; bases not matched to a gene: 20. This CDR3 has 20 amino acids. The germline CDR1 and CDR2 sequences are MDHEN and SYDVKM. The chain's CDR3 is CASRGIDGPSGYPSYNEQFF. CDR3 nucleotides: TGTGCCAGCAGGGGCATAGACGGTCCTAGCGGGTACCCTTCCTACAATGAGCAGTTCTTC.

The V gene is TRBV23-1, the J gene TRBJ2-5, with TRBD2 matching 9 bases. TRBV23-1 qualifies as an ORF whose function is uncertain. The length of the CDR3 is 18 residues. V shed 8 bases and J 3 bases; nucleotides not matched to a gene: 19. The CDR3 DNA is TGCGCCAGCGGCACTGCGCTTGGTGGGCGGGAGGGGGAAGAGACCCAGTACTTC. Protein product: CASGTALGGREGEETQYF.

The CDR3: CASSPGVRSSGIRRNEQFF. The CDR3 coding sequence is TGTGCCAGCAGCCCCGGAGTGAGGAGTAGCGGGATTCGGAGGAATGAGCAGTTCTTC. The chain links TRBV14 to TRBJ2-1; TRBD2 matches 8 bases. Germline-derived CDR1 and CDR2 are SGHDN and FVKESK. The ends lost 4 bases at V and 7 bases at J; junction bases unmatched: 21. This CDR3 has 19 residues.

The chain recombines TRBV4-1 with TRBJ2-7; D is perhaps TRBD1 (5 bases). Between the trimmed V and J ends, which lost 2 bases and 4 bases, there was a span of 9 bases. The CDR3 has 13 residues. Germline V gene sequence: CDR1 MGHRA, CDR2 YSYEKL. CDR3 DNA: TGCGCCAGCAGCCAATCGGACACTTACGAGCAGTACTTC. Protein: CASSQSDTYEQYF.

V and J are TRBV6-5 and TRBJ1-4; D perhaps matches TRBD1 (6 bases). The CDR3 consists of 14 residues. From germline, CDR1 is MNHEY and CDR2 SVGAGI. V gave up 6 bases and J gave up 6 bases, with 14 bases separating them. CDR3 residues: CASRDTGKDEKLFF. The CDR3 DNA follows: TGTGCCAGCAGGGATACAGGGAAGGATGAAAAACTGTTTTTT.

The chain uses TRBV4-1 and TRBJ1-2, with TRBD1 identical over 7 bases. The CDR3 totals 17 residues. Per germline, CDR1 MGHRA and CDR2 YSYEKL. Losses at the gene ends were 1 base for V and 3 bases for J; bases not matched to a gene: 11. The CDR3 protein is CASSQGLPGQADYGYTF. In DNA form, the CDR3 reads TGCGCCAGCAGCCAAGGACTTCCCGGACAGGCTGACTATGGCTACACCTTC.

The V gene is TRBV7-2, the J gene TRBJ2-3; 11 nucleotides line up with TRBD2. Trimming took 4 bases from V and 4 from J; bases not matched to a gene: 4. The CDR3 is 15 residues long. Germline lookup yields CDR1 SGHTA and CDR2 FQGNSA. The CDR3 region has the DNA TGTGCCAGCAGCTACCGACTAGCGGGGTCAGATACGCAGTATTTT. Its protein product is CASSYRLAGSDTQYF.

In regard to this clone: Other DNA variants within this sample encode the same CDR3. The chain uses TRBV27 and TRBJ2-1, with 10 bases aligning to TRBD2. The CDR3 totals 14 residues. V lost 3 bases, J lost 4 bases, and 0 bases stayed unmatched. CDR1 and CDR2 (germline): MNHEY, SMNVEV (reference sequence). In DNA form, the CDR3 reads TGTGCCAGCAGTTTGGGACTAGCGTACAATGAGCAGTTCTTC. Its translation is CASSLGLAYNEQFF.